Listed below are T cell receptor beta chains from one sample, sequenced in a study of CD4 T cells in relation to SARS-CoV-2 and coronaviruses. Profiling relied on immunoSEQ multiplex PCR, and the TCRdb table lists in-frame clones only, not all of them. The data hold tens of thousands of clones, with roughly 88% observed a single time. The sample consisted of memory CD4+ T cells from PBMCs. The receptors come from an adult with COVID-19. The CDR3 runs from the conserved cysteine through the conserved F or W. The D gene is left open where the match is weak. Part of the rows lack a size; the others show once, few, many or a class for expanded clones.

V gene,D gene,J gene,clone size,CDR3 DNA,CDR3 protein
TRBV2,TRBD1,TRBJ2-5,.,TGTGCCAGCGGACTCGGTCCGGGACAGCGACAAGAGACCCAGTACTTC,CASGLGPGQRQETQYF
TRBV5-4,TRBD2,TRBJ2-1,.,TGTGCCAGCAGCTCTATTAATTGGGCTAGCGGGGACAATGAGCAGTTCTTC,CASSSINWASGDNEQFF
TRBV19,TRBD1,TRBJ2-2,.,TGTGCCAGTAGTATCGAGGGACAGGGAGGTACCGGGGAGCTGTTTTTT,CASSIEGQGGTGELFF
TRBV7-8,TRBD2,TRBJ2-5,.,TGTGCCAGCAGCGTGACTAGCGGGAGTTGGGAGACCCAGTACTTC,CASSVTSGSWETQYF
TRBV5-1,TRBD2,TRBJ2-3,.,TGCGCCAGCAGGAGGTATGGGCTAGCGGGAGGGGACACAGATACGCAGTATTTT,CASRRYGLAGGDTDTQYF
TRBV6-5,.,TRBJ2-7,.,TGTGCCAGCAGTTACGCCAGGGGACCCTACGAGCAGTACTTC,CASSYARGPYEQYF
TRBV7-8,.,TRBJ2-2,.,TGTGCCAGCAGCTTAGGAGGGAGAACGGCCGGGGAGCTGTTTTTT,CASSLGGRTAGELFF
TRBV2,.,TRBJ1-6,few,TGTGCCAGCAGTGGGCGACGGGGGAATTCACCCCTCCACTTT,CASSGRRGNSPLHF
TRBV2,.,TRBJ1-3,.,TGTGCCAGCAGTGAAAGGCCCTCTGGAAACACCATATATTTT,CASSERPSGNTIYF
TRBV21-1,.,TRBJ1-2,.,TGTGCCAGCAGCAAAGTAGGGGGGCAGAACGGCTACACCTTC,CASSKVGGQNGYTF
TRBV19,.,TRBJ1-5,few,TGTGCCAGTAATTGGAAGCCCAATCAGCCCCAGCATTTT,CASNWKPNQPQHF
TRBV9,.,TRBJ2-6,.,TGTGCCAGCAGCTCCCGCTCTGGGGCCAACGTCCTGACTTTC,CASSSRSGANVLTF
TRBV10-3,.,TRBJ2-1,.,TGTGCCATCTCGATCTTTGGGGGGCGCAGCTCCTACAATGAGCAGTTCTTC,CAISIFGGRSSYNEQFF
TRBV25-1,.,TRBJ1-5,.,TGTGCCAGCAGTGCCTCCCAGAGTTTGAGCAATCAGCCCCAGCATTTT,CASSASQSLSNQPQHF
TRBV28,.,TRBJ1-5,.,TGTGCCAGCAGTTTCGGGGGAAAGCAGCCCCAGCATTTT,CASSFGGKQPQHF
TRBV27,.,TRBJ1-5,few,TGTGCCAGCAGGCCGGGATTACCGAGTGGGCCCCAGCATTTT,CASRPGLPSGPQHF
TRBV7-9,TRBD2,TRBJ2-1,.,TGTGCCAGCAGCTTTCCACCTAGACTAGCGGGAACCAAGGATGAGCAGTTCTTC,CASSFPPRLAGTKDEQFF
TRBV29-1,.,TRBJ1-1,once,TGCAGCGCCGACAGCTCTTACACTGAAGCTTTCTTT,CSADSSYTEAFF
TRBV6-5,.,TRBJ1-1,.,TGTGCCACCCGGCTAGGGGGGTTCAACACTGAAGCTTTCTTT,CATRLGGFNTEAFF
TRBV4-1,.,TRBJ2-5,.,TGCGCCAGCAGCCAAGATCCGGGACGACAAGAGACCCAGTACTTC,CASSQDPGRQETQYF
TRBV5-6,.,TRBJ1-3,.,TGTGCCAGCAGCTTGGTGTCGTGGGGTAGTTCCTCTGGAAACACCATATATTTT,CASSLVSWGSSSGNTIYF
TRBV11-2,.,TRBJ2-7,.,TGTGCCAGCAGCCCCCAGCGGGCCTACGAGCAGTACTTC,CASSPQRAYEQYF
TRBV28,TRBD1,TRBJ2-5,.,TGTGCCAGCAGTATCGGGACAGCACAAGAGACCCAGTACTTC,CASSIGTAQETQYF
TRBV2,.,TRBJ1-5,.,TGTGCCAGCAGATTCAGGGAACAACAGCCCCAGCATTTT,CASRFREQQPQHF
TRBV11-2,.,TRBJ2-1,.,TGTGCCAGCAGCTTGACGCAGAATGAGCAGTTCTTC,CASSLTQNEQFF
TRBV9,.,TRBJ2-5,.,TGTGCCAGCAGCGTAGGGCCCACCACCGAGACCCAGTACTTC,CASSVGPTTETQYF
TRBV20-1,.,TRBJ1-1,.,TGCAGTGCTAGTGGACGGGCGAGCACTGAAGCTTTCTTT,CSASGRASTEAFF
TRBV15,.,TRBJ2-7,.,TGTGCCACCAGCAGAGATCCCGCAGGGATAGTAGGATCCTACGAGCAGTACTTC,CATSRDPAGIVGSYEQYF
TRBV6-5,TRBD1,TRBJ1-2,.,TGTGCCAGCAGTAGAACCTTTGCAGGGGGCGACGGCTACACCTTC,CASSRTFAGGDGYTF
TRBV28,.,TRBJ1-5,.,TGTGCCAGCAGGTACTCCTATGGGTATAGCAATCAGCCCCAGCATTTT,CASRYSYGYSNQPQHF
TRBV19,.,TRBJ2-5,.,TGTGCCAGTAGGGCTAAGACCCAGTACTTC,CASRAKTQYF
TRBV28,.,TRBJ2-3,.,TGTGCCAGCAGTTCCCAAACAGATACGCAGTATTTT,CASSSQTDTQYF
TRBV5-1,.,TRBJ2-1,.,TGCGCCAGCAGCTTCGATCCTAGTTCGTACAATGAGCAGTTCTTC,CASSFDPSSYNEQFF
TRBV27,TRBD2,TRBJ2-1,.,TGTGCCAGCAGAACCTTCCTCAGCGGGAGTGCCTACAATGAGCAGTTCTTC,CASRTFLSGSAYNEQFF
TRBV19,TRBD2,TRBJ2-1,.,TGTGCCAGTAGCTCGAAACCCGGGACTAGCGGGAGAAGTGAGCAGTTCTTC,CASSSKPGTSGRSEQFF
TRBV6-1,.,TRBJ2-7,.,TGTGCCAGCAGTGAAGCGAATCGGGGGCTCCTCTCCTACGAGCAGTACTTC,CASSEANRGLLSYEQYF
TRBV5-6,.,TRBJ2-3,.,TGTGCCAGCAGCTTGGAGGGGGGGGCAGATACGCAGTATTTT,CASSLEGGADTQYF
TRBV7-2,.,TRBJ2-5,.,TGTGCCAGCAGCCTCCACCAACAAGAGACCCAGTACTTC,CASSLHQQETQYF
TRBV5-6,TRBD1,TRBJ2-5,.,TGTGCCAGCAGCTGGACAGGGGGGGGCCAAGAGACCCAGTACTTC,CASSWTGGGQETQYF
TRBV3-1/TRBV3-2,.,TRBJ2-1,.,TGTGCCAGCAGCAGATTCCTAGCGTCGAATGAGCAGTTCTTC,CASSRFLASNEQFF
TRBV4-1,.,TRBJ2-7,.,TGCGCCAGCAGCCTAGCCTTTGGGGGGCGAGCTTACGAGCAGTACTTC,CASSLAFGGRAYEQYF
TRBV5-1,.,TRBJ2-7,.,TGCGCCAGCAGCTTCTCTGGGGCACACCACGAGCAGTACTTC,CASSFSGAHHEQYF
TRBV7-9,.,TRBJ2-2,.,TGTGCCAGCAGCTTCGTATCCACCGGGGAGCTGTTTTTT,CASSFVSTGELFF
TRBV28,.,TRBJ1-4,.,TGTGCCAGCACCACGAGGGACTCTAATGAAAAACTGTTTTTT,CASTTRDSNEKLFF
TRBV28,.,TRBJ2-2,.,TGTGCCAGCAGTCCTCAGACTACTTCCACCGGGGAGCTGTTTTTT,CASSPQTTSTGELFF
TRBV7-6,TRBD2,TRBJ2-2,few,TGTGCCAGCAGCCTGATGGGGGAGGGCCGCGGGGAGCTGTTTTTT,CASSLMGEGRGELFF
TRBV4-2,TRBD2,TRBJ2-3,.,TGTGCCAGCAGCCAAGTAGCGGGACTCACAGATACGCAGTATTTT,CASSQVAGLTDTQYF
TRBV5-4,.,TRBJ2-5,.,TGTGCCAGCAGCTTGGTTTCCGGATGGGGAGAGACCCAGTACTTC,CASSLVSGWGETQYF
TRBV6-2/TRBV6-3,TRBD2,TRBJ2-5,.,TGTGCCAGCAGTTACTCGTTGGGGGAGGGGTACCAAGAGACCCAGTACTTC,CASSYSLGEGYQETQYF
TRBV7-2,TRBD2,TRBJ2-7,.,TGTGCCAGCAGCACACGGACTAGCGGGAGTCAGCTCGAGCAGTACTTC,CASSTRTSGSQLEQYF
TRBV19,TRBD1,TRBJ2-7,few,TGTGCCAGTGCAGGCGGGACAGGGGGGTCCCACGAGCAGTACTTC,CASAGGTGGSHEQYF
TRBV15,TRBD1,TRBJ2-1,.,TGTGCCACCAGCAGAGATAGGCAGGGGGCTTACAATGAGCAGTTCTTC,CATSRDRQGAYNEQFF
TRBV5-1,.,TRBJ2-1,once,TGCGCCAGCAGCTTGGTGCTTGGCTATGAGCAGTTCTTC,CASSLVLGYEQFF
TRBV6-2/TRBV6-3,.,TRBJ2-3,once,TGTGCCAGCAGTTACGGGTCCGAGGGAGCAGATACGCAGTATTTT,CASSYGSEGADTQYF
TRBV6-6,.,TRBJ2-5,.,TGTGCCAGCGGAGAAGAGATGAGAGAGACCCAGTACTTC,CASGEEMRETQYF
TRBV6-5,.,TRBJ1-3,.,TGTGCCAGCAGTCCCGCAGGGTTTGGAAACACCATATATTTT,CASSPAGFGNTIYF
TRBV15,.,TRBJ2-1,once,TGTGCCACCAGCAGAGAACCTTGGAGCTCCTACAATGAGCAGTTCTTC,CATSREPWSSYNEQFF
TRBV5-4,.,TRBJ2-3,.,TGTGCCAGCAGCTTGGCCACGGGAACGGGAGATACGCAGTATTTT,CASSLATGTGDTQYF
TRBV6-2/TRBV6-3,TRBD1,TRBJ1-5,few,TGTGCCAGCAGTTACTACAGGGGCGGCAATCAGCCCCAGCATTTT,CASSYYRGGNQPQHF